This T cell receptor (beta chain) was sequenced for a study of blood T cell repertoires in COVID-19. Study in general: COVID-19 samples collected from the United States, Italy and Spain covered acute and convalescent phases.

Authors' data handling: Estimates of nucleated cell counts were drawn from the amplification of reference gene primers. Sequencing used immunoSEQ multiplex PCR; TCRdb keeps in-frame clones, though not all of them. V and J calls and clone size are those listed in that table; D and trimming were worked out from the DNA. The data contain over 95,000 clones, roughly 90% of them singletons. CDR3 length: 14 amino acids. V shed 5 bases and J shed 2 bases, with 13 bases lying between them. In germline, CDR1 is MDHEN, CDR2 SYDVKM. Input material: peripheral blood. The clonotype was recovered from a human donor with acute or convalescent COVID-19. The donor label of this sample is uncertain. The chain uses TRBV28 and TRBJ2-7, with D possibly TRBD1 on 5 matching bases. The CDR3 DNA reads TGTGCCAGCAGTGACAGAAGGATTGCCTACGAGCAGTACTTC. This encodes CASSDRRIAYEQYF.